This T cell receptor (beta chain) was profiled in a study of beta chain features in type 1 diabetes. As regards this clone: This sample includes further DNA sequences coding for the same CDR3.

Stem cell-like memory, regulatory, central memory and naive CD4+ cells were sorted via CD45RO/CCR7/CD25/CD127/CD95/CD27. In all sorted populations, purity surpassed 98%. The investigators reverse transcribed all of the isolated RNA, so they sequenced expressed TCRB transcripts. The data were produced by immunoSEQ multiplex PCR, yet TCRdb's version contains in-frame clones alone and is incomplete. The sample lists around 430,000 clones, about 29% occurring once. Trimming removed 2 bases at V and 2 bases at J, with 7 bases between. The CDR3 loop spans 13 amino acids. CDR1 is GTSNPN and CDR2 is SVGIG in the germline V gene (reference sequence).

The rearrangement joins TRBV30 to TRBJ1-5, with D tentatively TRBD1 (5 bases). Source material: naive CD4+ T cells from blood. This TCR was sampled from a man aged 18 to 35 in good health. Here the CDR3 reads CAWSKGGNQPQHF. CDR3 DNA sequence: TGTGCCTGGAGTAAAGGGGGCAATCAGCCCCAGCATTTT.